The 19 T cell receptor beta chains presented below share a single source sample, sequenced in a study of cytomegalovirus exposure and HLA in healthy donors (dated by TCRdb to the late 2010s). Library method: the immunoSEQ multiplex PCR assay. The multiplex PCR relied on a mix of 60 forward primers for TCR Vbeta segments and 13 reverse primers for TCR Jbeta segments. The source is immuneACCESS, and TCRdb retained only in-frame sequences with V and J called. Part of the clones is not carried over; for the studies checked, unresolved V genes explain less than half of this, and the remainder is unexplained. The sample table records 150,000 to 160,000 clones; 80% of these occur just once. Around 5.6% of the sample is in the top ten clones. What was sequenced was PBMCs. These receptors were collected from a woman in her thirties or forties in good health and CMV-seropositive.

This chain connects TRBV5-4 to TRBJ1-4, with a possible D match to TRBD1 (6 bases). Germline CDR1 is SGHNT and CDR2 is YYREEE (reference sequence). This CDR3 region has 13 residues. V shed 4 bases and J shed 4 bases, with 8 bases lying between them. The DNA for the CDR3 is TGTGCCAGCAGCAAGGGACATAATGAAAAACTGTTTTTT. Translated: CASSKGHNEKLFF.

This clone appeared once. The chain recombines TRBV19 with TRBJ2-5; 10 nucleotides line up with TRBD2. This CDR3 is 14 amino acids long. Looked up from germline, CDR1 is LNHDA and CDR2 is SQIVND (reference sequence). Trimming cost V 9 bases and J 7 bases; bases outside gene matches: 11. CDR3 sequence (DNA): TGTGCCAGCCGGACTAGCGGAGGGGGTTGGACCCAGTACTTC. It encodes CASRTSGGGWTQYF.

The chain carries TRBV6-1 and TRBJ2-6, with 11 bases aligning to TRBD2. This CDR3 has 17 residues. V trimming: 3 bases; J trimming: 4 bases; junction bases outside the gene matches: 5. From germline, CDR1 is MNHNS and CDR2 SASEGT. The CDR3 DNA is TGTGCCAGCAGTGACCCTAGCGGGAGGCTCGGGGCCAACGTCCTGACTTTC. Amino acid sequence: CASSDPSGRLGANVLTF.

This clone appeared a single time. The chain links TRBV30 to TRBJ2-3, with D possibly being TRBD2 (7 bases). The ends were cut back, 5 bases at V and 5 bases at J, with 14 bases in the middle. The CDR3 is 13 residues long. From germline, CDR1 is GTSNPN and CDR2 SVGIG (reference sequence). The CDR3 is CAWLRGGIDTQYF. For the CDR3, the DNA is TGTGCCTGGTTGAGGGGGGGCATAGATACGCAGTATTTT.

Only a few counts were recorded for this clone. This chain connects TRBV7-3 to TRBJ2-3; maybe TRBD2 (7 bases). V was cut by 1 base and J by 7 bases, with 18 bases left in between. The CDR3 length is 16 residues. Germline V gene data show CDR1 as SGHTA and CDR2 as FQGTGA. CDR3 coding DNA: TGTGCCAGCAGCTTAAGGGGCGGGGGCCCCAGAAATACGCAGTATTTT. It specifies CASSLRGGGPRNTQYF.

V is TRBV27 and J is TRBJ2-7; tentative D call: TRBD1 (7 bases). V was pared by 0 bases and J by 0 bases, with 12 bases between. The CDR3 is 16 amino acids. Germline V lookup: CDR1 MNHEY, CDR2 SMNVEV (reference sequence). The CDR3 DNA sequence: TGTGCCAGCAGTTTATCGGCGCAGGGGGGCTCCTACGAGCAGTACTTC. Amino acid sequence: CASSLSAQGGSYEQYF.

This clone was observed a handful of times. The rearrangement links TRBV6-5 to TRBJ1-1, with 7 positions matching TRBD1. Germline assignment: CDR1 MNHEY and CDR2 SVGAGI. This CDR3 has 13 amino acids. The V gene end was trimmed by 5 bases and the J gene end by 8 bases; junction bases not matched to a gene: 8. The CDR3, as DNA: TGTGCCAGCAGTGTGGACAGGTTTGGGGAAGCTTTCTTT. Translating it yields CASSVDRFGEAFF.

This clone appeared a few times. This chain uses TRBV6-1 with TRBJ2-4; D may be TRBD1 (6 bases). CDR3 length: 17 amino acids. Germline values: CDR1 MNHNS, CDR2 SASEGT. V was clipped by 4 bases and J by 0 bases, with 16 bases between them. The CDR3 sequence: CASSGGGSLGAKNIQYF. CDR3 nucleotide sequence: TGTGCCAGCAGTGGTGGGGGCAGCCTAGGAGCCAAAAACATTCAGTACTTC.

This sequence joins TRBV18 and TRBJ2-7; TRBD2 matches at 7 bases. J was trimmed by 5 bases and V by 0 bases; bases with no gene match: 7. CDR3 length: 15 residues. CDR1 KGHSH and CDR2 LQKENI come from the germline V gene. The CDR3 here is CASSPPGGSLDEQYF. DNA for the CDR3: TGTGCCAGCTCACCACCCGGCGGGAGTCTCGACGAGCAGTACTTC. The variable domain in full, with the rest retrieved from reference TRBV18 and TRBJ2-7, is NAGVMQNPRHLVRRRGQEARLRCSPMKGHSHVYWYRQLPEEGLKFMVYLQKENIIDESGMPKERFSAEFPKEGPSILRIQQVVRGDSAAYFCASSPPGGSLDEQYFGPGTRLTVT.

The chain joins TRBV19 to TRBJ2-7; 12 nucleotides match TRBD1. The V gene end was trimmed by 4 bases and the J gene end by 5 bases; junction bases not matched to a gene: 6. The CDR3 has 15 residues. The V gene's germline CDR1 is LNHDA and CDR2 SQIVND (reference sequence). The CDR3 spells CASSTPGQGANEQYF. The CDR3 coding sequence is TGTGCCAGTAGTACTCCGGGACAGGGGGCCAACGAGCAGTACTTC.

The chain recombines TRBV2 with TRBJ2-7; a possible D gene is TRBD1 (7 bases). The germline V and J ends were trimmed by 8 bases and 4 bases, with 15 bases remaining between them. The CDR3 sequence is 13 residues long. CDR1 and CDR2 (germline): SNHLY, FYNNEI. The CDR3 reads CASVRDSYYEQYF. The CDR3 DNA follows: TGTGCCAGCGTGCGGGACAGTTATTACGAGCAGTACTTC.

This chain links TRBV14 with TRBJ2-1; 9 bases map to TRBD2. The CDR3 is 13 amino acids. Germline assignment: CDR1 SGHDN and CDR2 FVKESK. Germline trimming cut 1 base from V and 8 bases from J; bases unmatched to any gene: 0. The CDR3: CASSQVAGDEQFF. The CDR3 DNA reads TGTGCCAGCAGCCAAGTAGCGGGAGATGAGCAGTTCTTC.

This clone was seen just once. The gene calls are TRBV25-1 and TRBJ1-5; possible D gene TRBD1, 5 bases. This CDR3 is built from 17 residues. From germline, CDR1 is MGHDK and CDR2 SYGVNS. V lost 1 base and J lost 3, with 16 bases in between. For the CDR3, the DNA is TGTGCCAGCAGTGAATCACAGTGGACAAATTTCAATCAGCCCCAGCATTTT. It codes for CASSESQWTNFNQPQHF.

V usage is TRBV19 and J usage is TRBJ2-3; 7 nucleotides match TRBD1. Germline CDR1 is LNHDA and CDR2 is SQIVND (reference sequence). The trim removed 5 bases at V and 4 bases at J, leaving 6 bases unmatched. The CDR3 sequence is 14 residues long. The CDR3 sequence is CASSLTGSPDTQYF. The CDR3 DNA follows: TGTGCCAGTAGTTTGACAGGGAGCCCAGATACGCAGTATTTT.

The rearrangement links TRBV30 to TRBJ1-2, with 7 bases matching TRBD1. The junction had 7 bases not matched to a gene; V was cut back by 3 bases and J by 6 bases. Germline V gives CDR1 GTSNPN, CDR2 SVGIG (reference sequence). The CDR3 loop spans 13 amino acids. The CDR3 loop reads CAWSLDRANGYTF. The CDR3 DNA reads TGTGCCTGGAGCCTTGACAGGGCGAATGGCTACACCTTC.

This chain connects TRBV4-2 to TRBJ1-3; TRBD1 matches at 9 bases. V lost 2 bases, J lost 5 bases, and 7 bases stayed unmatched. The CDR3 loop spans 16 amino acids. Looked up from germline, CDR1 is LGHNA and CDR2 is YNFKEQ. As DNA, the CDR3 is TGTGCCAGCAGCCAACCCGGACAGGGGTTCAGAAACACCATATATTTT. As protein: CASSQPGQGFRNTIYF.

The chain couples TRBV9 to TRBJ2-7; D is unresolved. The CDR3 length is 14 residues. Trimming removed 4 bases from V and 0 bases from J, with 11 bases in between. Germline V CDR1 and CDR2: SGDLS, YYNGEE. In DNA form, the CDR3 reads TGTGCCAGCAGCTTAACACAGAGCTCCTACGAGCAGTACTTC. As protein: CASSLTQSSYEQYF.

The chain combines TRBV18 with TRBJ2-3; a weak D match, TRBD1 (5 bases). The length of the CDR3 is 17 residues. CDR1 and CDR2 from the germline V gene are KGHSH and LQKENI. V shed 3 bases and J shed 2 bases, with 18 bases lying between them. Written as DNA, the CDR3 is TGTGCCAGCTCACCCCAGGGCTTACCGCGCTCCACAGATACGCAGTATTTT. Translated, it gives CASSPQGLPRSTDTQYF.

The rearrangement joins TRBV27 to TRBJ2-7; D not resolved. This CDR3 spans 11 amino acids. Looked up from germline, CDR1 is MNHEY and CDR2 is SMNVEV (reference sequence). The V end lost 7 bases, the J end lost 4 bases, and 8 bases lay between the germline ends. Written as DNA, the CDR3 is TGTGCCAGCATGTGGGCTTACGAGCAGTACTTC. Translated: CASMWAYEQYF.